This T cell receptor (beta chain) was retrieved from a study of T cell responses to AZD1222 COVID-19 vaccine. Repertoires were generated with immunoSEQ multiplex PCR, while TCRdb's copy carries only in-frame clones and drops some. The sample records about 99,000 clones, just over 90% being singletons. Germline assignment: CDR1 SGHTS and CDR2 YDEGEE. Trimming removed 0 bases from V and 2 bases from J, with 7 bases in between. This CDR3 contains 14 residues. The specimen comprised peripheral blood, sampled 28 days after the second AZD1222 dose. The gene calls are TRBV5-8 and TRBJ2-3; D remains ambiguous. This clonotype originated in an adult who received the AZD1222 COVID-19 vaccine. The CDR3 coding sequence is TGTGCCAGCAGCTTGGGCCTCCCCACAGATACGCAGTATTTT. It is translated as CASSLGLPTDTQYF.